Listed below are T cell receptor beta chains from one sample, sequenced in a study. TCRdb passed the RT-PCR reads through MiXCR, listing each CDR3 protein once. The sample records more than 550,000 distinct CDR3 sequences, 13% to 15% being singletons. Material for sequencing was memory CD4+ T cells from blood. These receptors all come from a female donor in good health, serving as a healthy control. Both conserved end residues are part of each CDR3. Fields, in order: J gene, D gene, V gene, clone size, CDR3 DNA, CDR3 protein. D genes are given only for firm matches. A row's size may be missing; if present it is once, few, many or a size class.

TRBJ1-2 - TRBV7-2 - TGTGCCAGCAGCTTGTCGGGGGTTCAGGGCTACACCTTC CASSLSGVQGYTF
TRBJ1-1 - TRBV30 - TGTGCCTGGAGTTGGGACCTCACTGAAGCTTTCTTT CAWSWDLTEAFF
TRBJ2-7 TRBD2 TRBV28 few TGTGCCAGCAGTTTTTCCTCATTACCGGGACTAGCGACATTC CASSFSSLPGLATF
TRBJ2-3 TRBD2 TRBV20-1 few TGCAGTGCTAGCGGGGGGGCCGTAGATACGCAGTATTTT CSASGGAVDTQYF
TRBJ2-2 - TRBV6-5 few TGTGCCAGCAGTTATAACGCGGCGAACACCGGGGAGCTGTTTTTT CASSYNAANTGELFF
TRBJ2-1 TRBD2 TRBV4-2 - TGTGCCAGCAGCCAGGAGCCAGCGGGAGCTGACAATGAGCAGTTCTTC CASSQEPAGADNEQFF
TRBJ2-7 TRBD1 TRBV12-3/TRBV12-4 few TGTGCCAGCAGCCGCCATACAGGGGGTTCCTACGAGCAGTACTTC CASSRHTGGSYEQYF
TRBJ1-1 - TRBV4-2 few TGTGCCAGCAGCCAAGGCTGGCCTAGGGACACTGAAGCTTTCTTT CASSQGWPRDTEAFF
TRBJ1-2 - TRBV4-3 few TGCGCCAGCAGCCAAGATTCCCACACCGGATCGGGAGGCTACACCTTC CASSQDSHTGSGGYTF
TRBJ2-5 - TRBV4-1 many TGCGCCAGCAGCCAAGTGGGGCGGGACCGGGGGACCCAGTACTTC CASSQVGRDRGTQYF
TRBJ1-5 - TRBV27 - TGTGCCAGCAGTTTAAATAGGGGGTCGGATCAGCCCCAGCATTTT CASSLNRGSDQPQHF
TRBJ2-5 - TRBV20-1 - TGCAGTCTCAGGCGAATGGAGACCCAGTACTTC CSLRRMETQYF
TRBJ2-1 - TRBV11-2 few TGTGCCAGCATGACTAATTCCTACAATGAGCAGTTCTTC CASMTNSYNEQFF
TRBJ2-7 TRBD1 TRBV7-9 - TGTGCCAGCAGCTTAGTATGGCAGGGGGCCTACGAGCAGTACTTC CASSLVWQGAYEQYF
TRBJ1-2 TRBD1 TRBV28 few TGTGCGAGCAGGGACAGGGCCCTCTACTATGGCTACACCTTC CASRDRALYYGYTF
TRBJ2-6 - TRBV7-9 many TGTGCCAGCAGCTTATGGGGGGTCAGGAAATCTGGGGCCAACGTCCTGACTTTC CASSLWGVRKSGANVLTF
TRBJ2-1 TRBD1 TRBV20-1 few TGCAGCCCGACCGGGACAGGGTGGGACGGGCAGTTCTTC CSPTGTGWDGQFF
TRBJ2-3 TRBD2 TRBV12-3/TRBV12-4 few TGTGCCAGCAGTTTAAGGGGACTAATCACAGATACGCAGTATTTT CASSLRGLITDTQYF
TRBJ1-3 TRBD1 TRBV20-1 - TGCAGTGCTAGTTCCCGGACAGGGGGAAACACCATATATTTT CSASSRTGGNTIYF
TRBJ1-1 - TRBV5-1 few TGCGCCAGCAGCTTGGGTTTACACGAAGCTTTCTTT CASSLGLHEAFF
TRBJ1-5 TRBD1 TRBV28 few TGTGCCAGCAGCGACAGGGCGGGGTCTCAGCCCCAGCATTTT CASSDRAGSQPQHF
TRBJ2-7 TRBD2 TRBV18 - TGTGCCAGCTCACCAACTAGCGGGATCTCCTACGAGCAGTACTTC CASSPTSGISYEQYF
TRBJ2-7 TRBD1 TRBV5-1 - TGCGCCAGCAGCTCATCCAAGACAGGGGACCTCTACGAGCAGTACTTC CASSSSKTGDLYEQYF
TRBJ2-7 - TRBV7-9 many TGTGCCAGCAGCCCAGCCGGCGGGACCGTCTACGAGCAGTACTTC CASSPAGGTVYEQYF
TRBJ1-1 TRBD1 TRBV20-1 few TGCAGTCCGAACAGGGGGCAGAACACTGAAGCTTTCTTT CSPNRGQNTEAFF
TRBJ1-4 - TRBV5-1 few TGCGCCAGCAGCTACGGGGTTGAGGGTGAAAAACTGTTTTTT CASSYGVEGEKLFF
TRBJ1-1 - TRBV29-1 - TGCAGCGTTATCCATTGGGGGAACACTGAAGCTTTCTTT CSVIHWGNTEAFF
TRBJ2-1 - TRBV15 - TGTGCCACCAGCATCGTACGGGGCTCTCTCTCCTACAATGAGCAGTTCTTC CATSIVRGSLSYNEQFF
TRBJ2-2 - TRBV30 few TGTGCCTGGAGTGTAAGGGGCGAAGTTGCCGGGGAGCTGTTTTTT CAWSVRGEVAGELFF
TRBJ1-1 - TRBV13 - TGTGCCAGCAGCTTAGGCCTTTTACAGTGGAACACTGAAGCTTTCTTT CASSLGLLQWNTEAFF
TRBJ2-3 - TRBV4-3 - TGCGCCAGCAGCCAACTGGAGCTAACGGATACGCAGTATTTT CASSQLELTDTQYF
TRBJ1-1 - TRBV24-1 many TGTGCCACCAGTTGGGGGGCAGAAGCTTTCTTT CATSWGAEAFF
TRBJ1-5 - TRBV11-1 - TGTGCCAGCAGTCATGACGATCAGCCCCAGCATTTT CASSHDDQPQHF
TRBJ1-2 - TRBV28 - TGTGCCAGCAGTCCAGGGACCCATGGCTATGGCTACACCTTC CASSPGTHGYGYTF
TRBJ1-6 - TRBV7-2 - TGTGCCAGCAGCGCCATGTCACCCCTCCACTTT CASSAMSPLHF
TRBJ1-2 TRBD1 TRBV7-9 - TGTGCCAGCAGCCCGAAGGGACAGGCGTTGACCTTC CASSPKGQALTF
TRBJ1-5 - TRBV29-1 many TGCAGCGTTTGGGAGGGCAATCAGCCCCAGCATTTT CSVWEGNQPQHF
TRBJ2-7 - TRBV27 few TGTGCCAGCACGAAGGACGGAACCTACGAGCAGTACTTC CASTKDGTYEQYF
TRBJ1-1 TRBD1 TRBV6-1 few TGTGCCAGCACCTACGACAGGGGGGCTGGAAACACTGAAGCTTTCTTT CASTYDRGAGNTEAFF
TRBJ1-2 - TRBV20-1 many TGCAGTGCCTTTGTTGACCCAAGAGGCTACACCTTC CSAFVDPRGYTF
TRBJ2-3 - TRBV20-1 few TGCAGTGCAAGAAATCCCCCAGATACGCAGTATTTT CSARNPPDTQYF
TRBJ1-1 - TRBV6-4 few TGTGCCAGCAGTGACTTCGTTACAGCCGTGATGAACACTGAAGCTTTCTTT CASSDFVTAVMNTEAFF
TRBJ2-1 TRBD2 TRBV6-1 few TGTGCCAGCAAGGACTCTTCTGGGACTAGTCATGAGCAGTTCTTC CASKDSSGTSHEQFF
TRBJ1-1 - TRBV7-2 - TGTGCCAGCAGCTTAGTCCGGAGGGCTGAAGCTTTCTTT CASSLVRRAEAFF
TRBJ1-1 - TRBV10-3 - TGTGCCATCAGTGAGAGGGGACAAATGAACACTGAAGCTTTCTTT CAISERGQMNTEAFF
TRBJ2-1 TRBD2 TRBV27 many TGTGCCAGCACCCAGAGAGTAGCGGGAGGGGAGCAGTTCTTC CASTQRVAGGEQFF
TRBJ1-6 - TRBV28 - TGTGCCAGCAGTCCAACCAGGGATAATTCACCCCTCCACTTT CASSPTRDNSPLHF
TRBJ1-2 TRBD1 TRBV12-3/TRBV12-4 few TGTGCCAGCACCTTATGGGACAGACTTGATCCCACCTTC CASTLWDRLDPTF
TRBJ1-4 - TRBV7-2 few TGTGCCAGCAGCTTAAGCGTGTCAGGATGGGAAAAACTGTTTTTT CASSLSVSGWEKLFF
TRBJ2-1 - TRBV5-6 many TGTGCCAGCAGCCCTGGGACGGACTCCTACAATGAGCAGTTCTTC CASSPGTDSYNEQFF
TRBJ1-1 TRBD1 TRBV12-3/TRBV12-4 - TGTGCCAGCAGCTTAAGGGACAGCGGGGGAGCTTTCTTT CASSLRDSGGAFF
TRBJ1-1 - TRBV4-2 few TGTGCCAGCAGCCAAAGACGGGACAACCTTAAAGCTTTCTTT CASSQRRDNLKAFF
TRBJ1-5 TRBD1 TRBV2 few TGTGCCAGCACGGACAGGGCTAACGATCAGCCCCAGCATTTT CASTDRANDQPQHF